Shown below are 31 T cell receptor beta chains from a single sample sequenced in a study of blood T cell repertoires in COVID-19. The assay was immunoSEQ multiplex PCR, and TCRdb's table has in-frame clones only and misses some. The profile shows roughly 81,000 clones, about 86% of them singletons. Sequencing was performed on peripheral blood. The receptor source for this set is a man at least 80 years old with active or convalescent COVID-19.

The chain has TRBV7-6 and TRBJ2-7; perhaps TRBD1 as D (6 bases). Trimming left V 5 bases short and J 7 bases short, with 18 bases between. The CDR3 runs to 14 residues. Per germline, CDR1 SGHVS and CDR2 FNYEAQ. CDR3 bases: TGTGCCAGCAGCCAGGACAGCTCACTCCTTGAGCAGTACTTC. Residues: CASSQDSSLLEQYF.

The chain is built from TRBV14 and TRBJ2-3; perhaps TRBD2 as D (6 bases). Germline V CDR1 and CDR2: SGHDN, FVKESK. Trimming pared 4 bases from V and 1 base from J, leaving 15 bases between. The CDR3 spans 16 residues. The CDR3 spells CASSPLRASGTDTQYF. For the CDR3, the DNA is TGTGCCAGCAGCCCACTTCGGGCTAGCGGCACAGATACGCAGTATTTT.

This chain connects TRBV24-1 to TRBJ2-3; weak D call: TRBD2 (6 bases). CDR3 length: 14 residues. V was shortened by 3 bases and J by 2 bases, with 8 bases between the two germline ends. Germline values: CDR1 KGHDR, CDR2 SFDVKD. DNA of the CDR3: TGTGCCACCAGTGATCCGGGGGACACAGATACGCAGTATTTT. It codes for CATSDPGDTDTQYF.

The chain recombines TRBV2 with TRBJ2-2; 7 nucleotides agree with TRBD1. The CDR3 is 13 amino acids. CDR1 is SNHLY and CDR2 is FYNNEI in the germline V gene. Germline trimming cut 8 bases from V and 2 bases from J; bases unmatched to any gene: 2. CDR3 in DNA: TGTGCCAGCTGGACAGGCAACACCGGGGAGCTGTTTTTT. It encodes CASWTGNTGELFF.

A remark on this clone: The junction departs from the called germline gene at one end, perhaps through a read error. The gene calls are TRBV7-2 and TRBJ2-3; 10 bases are shared with TRBD1. This CDR3 is 15 amino acids long. Germline loops: CDR1 SGHTA, CDR2 FQGNSA. The CDR3 coding sequence is TGTGCCAGCAGCTTACAGACAGGGGGCACGGATACGCAGTATTTT. Its translation: CASSLQTGGTDTQYF.

The CDR3 DNA sequence: TGTGCCAGCAGCCCGGAATCGGGGTTGAACACTGAAGCTTTCTTT. Translated: CASSPESGLNTEAFF. The chain links TRBV5-4 to TRBJ1-1, with D unclear. Germline CDR1 and CDR2: SGHNT and YYREEE (reference sequence). The ends were cut back, 4 bases at V and 0 bases at J, with 13 bases in the middle. CDR3 length: 15 amino acids.

This chain connects TRBV7-9 to TRBJ2-6; tentatively, D is TRBD1 (6 bases). The germline V gene has CDR1 SEHNR and CDR2 FQNEAQ (reference sequence). With 3 bases removed from V and 1 base from J, the gap between germline ends came to 7 bases. The CDR3 spans 15 residues. CDR3 in amino acids: CASSFTGSGANVLTF. CDR3 nucleotide sequence: TGTGCCAGCAGCTTCACAGGGTCTGGGGCCAACGTCCTGACTTTC.

The chain recombines TRBV6-5 with TRBJ2-7; D is ambiguous. This CDR3 contains 14 residues. The V gene lost 2 bases and the J gene lost 0 bases, with 8 bases spanning the gap. Germline CDR1 MNHEY, CDR2 SVGAGI. The CDR3 DNA is TGTGCCAGCAGTTACACGACAAGCTCCTACGAGCAGTACTTC. It translates to CASSYTTSSYEQYF.

This chain uses TRBV3-1 (or the pseudogene TRBV3-2) with TRBJ1-3, with D perhaps TRBD1 (6 bases). V lost 1 base to trimming and J lost 4 bases, with 20 bases between them. This CDR3 is 18 amino acids long. Germline loops: CDR1 LGHDT, CDR2 YNNKEL (reference sequence). The DNA of the CDR3 is TGTGCCAGCAGCCAAGTTCCACAGGGTGGAGTGGGAGGAAACACCATATATTTT. Protein sequence: CASSQVPQGGVGGNTIYF.

The rearrangement joins TRBV27 to TRBJ2-7; weak D call: TRBD1 (6 bases). The CDR3 has 13 amino acids. Germline assignment: CDR1 MNHEY and CDR2 SMNVEV (reference sequence). V was clipped by 2 bases and J by 2 bases, with 7 bases between them. The CDR3 DNA reads TGTGCCAGCAGTTTACAGGGGACCTACGAGCAGTACTTC. Translation: CASSLQGTYEQYF.

The V and J genes are TRBV24-1 and TRBJ1-4, with 8 bases fitting TRBD1. The CDR3 sequence is 16 residues long. The V gene end was trimmed by 3 bases and the J gene end by 5 bases; junction bases not matched to a gene: 7. CDR1 is KGHDR, CDR2 SFDVKD, per germline. The CDR3 region is CATSDPRQGRNEKLFF. The CDR3 DNA reads as TGTGCCACCAGTGATCCAAGACAGGGGAGGAATGAAAAACTGTTTTTT.

The chain is built from TRBV28 and TRBJ2-1; the match to TRBD2 covers 11 bases. CDR3 length: 18 amino acids. The trim removed 6 bases at V and 0 bases at J, leaving 10 bases unmatched. Per the germline V gene, CDR1 is MDHEN and CDR2 is SYDVKM. The CDR3 protein is CASSPSGRSQSSYNEQFF. The CDR3 region has the DNA TGTGCCAGCAGCCCTAGCGGGAGGTCCCAAAGCTCCTACAATGAGCAGTTCTTC.

The J gene is TRBJ2-3, the V gene TRBV28, with D perhaps TRBD2 (6 bases). The CDR3 is 14 amino acids. V was pared by 10 bases and J by 2 bases, with 16 bases between. Germline assignment: CDR1 MDHEN and CDR2 SYDVKM. The CDR3 spells CATKTRLNTDTQYF. CDR3 nucleotides: TGTGCCACCAAGACTAGACTAAACACAGATACGCAGTATTTT.

The rearrangement joins TRBV5-6 to TRBJ1-3, with D possibly being TRBD1 (5 bases). The CDR3 has 14 amino acids. Trimming removed 1 base from V and 3 bases from J, with 8 bases in between. The germline gives CDR1 SGHDT, CDR2 YYEEEE. The CDR3 reads CASSLWGVGNTIYF. DNA for the CDR3: TGTGCCAGCAGCTTGTGGGGGGTTGGAAACACCATATATTTT.

The chain employs TRBV5-4 and TRBJ2-1; 9 bases line up with TRBD2. Trimming at V came to 4 bases and at J to 6 bases, leaving 14 bases not matched to a gene. The V gene's germline CDR1 is SGHNT and CDR2 YYREEE (reference sequence). This CDR3 has 17 residues. The CDR3 sequence: CASSRRLAGGPFNEQFF. DNA of the CDR3: TGTGCCAGCAGCAGACGACTGGCGGGAGGGCCTTTCAATGAGCAGTTCTTC.

The chain couples TRBV7-2 to TRBJ2-5; the match to TRBD1 covers 8 bases. The CDR3 length is 13 residues. The germline V gene has CDR1 SGHTA and CDR2 FQGNSA. Trimming removed 10 bases from V and 5 bases from J; junction bases left unmatched: 9. The CDR3 DNA sequence: TGTGCCACCTCTACAGGGGGAGGTGAGACCCAGTACTTC. Its translation: CATSTGGGETQYF.

This clone was picked up one time. This sequence joins TRBV6-6 and TRBJ2-5; maybe TRBD2 (5 bases). Trimming took off 2 bases at V and 5 bases at J, with 12 bases between the two ends. The CDR3 length is 14 residues. CDR1 is MNHNY, CDR2 SVGAGI, per germline (reference sequence). The CDR3 region has the DNA TGTGCCAGCAGTTACGGCGGGCTGGGGGAGACCCAGTACTTC. Translation: CASSYGGLGETQYF.

The chain links TRBV2 to TRBJ2-7, with D perhaps matching TRBD1 (5 bases). Deletions cut 4 bases from V and 2 bases from J, with 12 bases between. The germline V gene encodes CDR1 SNHLY and CDR2 FYNNEI. The CDR3 consists of 14 residues. This CDR3 is CASSGRQGPYEQYF. CDR3 nucleotide sequence: TGTGCCAGCAGTGGACGCCAGGGTCCCTACGAGCAGTACTTC.

V and J are TRBV10-3 and TRBJ2-5, with TRBD2 as a possible D gene (6 bases). Germline CDR1 is ENHRY and CDR2 is SYGVKD. The V gene lost 4 bases and the J gene lost 5 bases, with 11 bases spanning the gap. The CDR3 covers 13 residues. This CDR3 is CAISAGTGETQYF. The CDR3 DNA sequence: TGTGCCATCAGTGCCGGGACTGGTGAGACCCAGTACTTC.

The rearrangement links TRBV30 to TRBJ2-3; 10 positions match TRBD2. The CDR3 length is 16 residues. V trimming: 0 bases; J trimming: 2 bases; junction bases outside the gene matches: 5. Germline values: CDR1 GTSNPN, CDR2 SVGIG (reference sequence). This CDR3 is CAWSVASGGNTDTQYF. The CDR3 bases are TGTGCCTGGAGTGTGGCTAGCGGGGGTAACACAGATACGCAGTATTTT.

The gene calls are TRBV3-1 (or the pseudogene TRBV3-2) and TRBJ1-4; D gene ambiguous. Trimming removed 0 bases at V and 4 bases at J, with 3 bases between. Germline V gene lookup returns CDR1 LGHDT and CDR2 YNNKEL (reference sequence). The CDR3 spans 13 residues. Here the CDR3 DNA reads TGTGCCAGCAGCCAAGATCATAATGAAAAACTGTTTTTT. Residues: CASSQDHNEKLFF.

The genes are TRBV29-1 and TRBJ2-7; TRBD2 matches at 12 bases. Germline CDR1 SQVTM, CDR2 ANQGSEA. CDR3 length: 15 residues. Losses at the gene ends were 4 bases for V and 6 bases for J; bases not matched to a gene: 10. The CDR3 nucleotides are TGCAGCGTTGGACTAGCGGGGGCCGACCGCTTCGAGCAGTACTTC. It is translated as CSVGLAGADRFEQYF.

The chain joins TRBV30 to TRBJ2-1, with 13 positions matching TRBD2. Germline values: CDR1 GTSNPN, CDR2 SVGIG (reference sequence). This CDR3 comprises 15 residues. Germline trimming cut 4 bases from V and 6 bases from J; bases unmatched to any gene: 6. CDR3 in DNA: TGTGCCTGGACCCCACTAGCGGGGGGGCCCAATGAGCAGTTCTTC. Its protein is CAWTPLAGGPNEQFF.

J is TRBJ1-2 and V is TRBV30; TRBD1 matches 7 bases. The V segment lost 4 bases and the J segment 3 bases; nucleotides outside the gene matches: 14. From germline, CDR1 is GTSNPN and CDR2 SVGIG (reference sequence). The CDR3 loop spans 16 amino acids. The CDR3 sequence is CAWNLRQGLEDYGYTF. In nucleotides, the CDR3 is TGTGCCTGGAACTTAAGACAGGGATTGGAAGACTATGGCTACACCTTC.

This chain uses TRBV20-1 with TRBJ2-1; 10 bases align to TRBD2. The V gene's germline CDR1 is DFQATT and CDR2 SNEGSKA (reference sequence). J lost 10 bases, V lost 3 bases, and 12 bases had no gene match. The CDR3 length is 15 residues. CDR3 protein: CSASGEAGGPREQFF. CDR3 bases: TGCAGTGCTAGTGGCGAAGCGGGGGGGCCGAGGGAGCAGTTCTTC.

A single count supports this clone. This chain uses TRBV19 with TRBJ2-3, with 10 bases fitting TRBD2. The CDR3 extends over 18 amino acids. The junction had 12 bases not matched to a gene; V was cut back by 6 bases and J by 0 bases. In germline, CDR1 is LNHDA, CDR2 SQIVND (reference sequence). CDR3 bases: TGTGCCAGTAGGTTGCTAGCGGGGGACTCAGCTAGCACAGATACGCAGTATTTT. This codes for CASRLLAGDSASTDTQYF.

V and J are TRBV9 and TRBJ2-3, with 13 positions matching TRBD2. Trimming at V came to 4 bases and at J to 0 bases, leaving 8 bases not matched to a gene. Germline CDR1 SGDLS, CDR2 YYNGEE. The CDR3 is 18 amino acids. CDR3 sequence (DNA): TGTGCCAGCAGCACCCGGACTAGCGGGGGAGGGAGCACAGATACGCAGTATTTT. This encodes CASSTRTSGGGSTDTQYF.

The chain uses TRBV9 and TRBJ1-6; 7 bases agree with TRBD1. The V segment lost 3 bases and the J segment 12 bases; nucleotides outside the gene matches: 9. The CDR3 is 14 residues long. Germline V gene lookup returns CDR1 SGDLS and CDR2 YYNGEE. CDR3 protein: CASSAGQARGPLHF. CDR3 bases: TGTGCCAGCAGCGCCGGACAGGCCCGGGGACCCCTCCACTTT.

CDR3 nucleotide sequence: TGTGCCAGCAGTTACGGGACAGGGAACTATGGCTACACCTTC. This gives the protein CASSYGTGNYGYTF. The chain has TRBV6-5 and TRBJ1-2, with TRBD1 matching over 9 bases. Germline V gives CDR1 MNHEY, CDR2 SVGAGI. This CDR3 contains 14 residues. The J segment lost 2 bases and the V segment lost 2 bases, leaving 0 bases of the junction unmatched.

The chain uses TRBV6-5 and TRBJ1-5; TRBD1 matches 8 bases. Germline V gene sequence: CDR1 MNHEY, CDR2 SVGAGI. This CDR3 has 14 amino acids. Germline trimming cut 7 bases from V and 6 bases from J; bases unmatched to any gene: 8. This CDR3 reads CASTGEQGGQPQHF. Here the CDR3 DNA reads TGTGCCAGCACCGGTGAACAGGGGGGTCAGCCCCAGCATTTT.

The rearrangement links TRBV28 to TRBJ1-1; unclear D gene. Germline V gene data show CDR1 as MDHEN and CDR2 as SYDVKM. V was shortened by 6 bases and J by 6 bases, with 14 bases between the two germline ends. This CDR3 is 13 amino acids long. CDR3 sequence reads: CASSHSVRAEAFF. The CDR3 DNA reads as TGTGCCAGCAGCCACAGCGTGAGGGCTGAAGCTTTCTTT.